The rows below give T cell receptor beta chains drawn from one sample of a study of CD8 T cells in ankylosing spondylitis. TCRdb independently ran MiXCR on the 5' RACE reads; one entry per CDR3 protein. Of some 240,000 distinct CDR3 sequences listed, 6% to 8.5% were seen once; the top ten hold 11% to 15%. The sample comprised blood, either unsorted or a sorted T cell fraction (not recorded which). The receptors here all came from a male donor with ankylosing spondylitis. CDR3s include the opening cysteine and the closing phenylalanine or tryptophan. The D gene is left open where the match is weak. Only some rows state a clone size, as once, few, many or a class for expanded clones.

>TRBJ1-1|.|TRBV4-2|many
TGTGCCAGCAGCCACCAGACGGAGGAAGCTTTCTTT
CASSHQTEEAFF
>TRBJ2-1|.|TRBV3-1|many
TGTGCCAGCAGCCCTTTACTTGACTACAATGAGCAGTTCTTC
CASSPLLDYNEQFF
>TRBJ2-1|.|TRBV29-1|many
TGCAGCGTCCCCTCTAATCCGGGACTTTCGAGTGAGCAGTTCTTC
CSVPSNPGLSSEQFF
>TRBJ2-1|.|TRBV4-3|many
TGCGCCAGCAGCCAACCCAGCGGAGGGGCCGCATACAATGAGCAGTTCTTC
CASSQPSGGAAYNEQFF
>TRBJ1-2|.|TRBV10-3|many
TGTGCCATCAGTGAGCCCCAGGTTAACTATGGCTACACCTTC
CAISEPQVNYGYTF
>TRBJ1-2|TRBD1|TRBV5-6|many
TGTGCCAGCAGCTTGGTGTCGGACAGGGGGCTTGGGCTCGGCTACACCTTC
CASSLVSDRGLGLGYTF
>TRBJ2-1|.|TRBV11-2|few
TGTACCAGCAGCTTAGCAGGCTACAATGAGCAGTTCTTC
CTSSLAGYNEQFF
>TRBJ2-1|.|TRBV11-1|.
TGTGCCAGCAGCTTAGTGCCGATTTCCTACAATGAGCAGTTCTTC
CASSLVPISYNEQFF
>TRBJ1-4|.|TRBV9|many
TGTGCCAGCAGCGTGTCGGGGACAACTAATGAAAAACTGTTTTTT
CASSVSGTTNEKLFF
>TRBJ2-3|.|TRBV28|many
TGTGCCAGCAGCCTGTTTGCCAGCACAGATACGCAGTATTTT
CASSLFASTDTQYF
>TRBJ2-1|.|TRBV7-8|many
TGTGCCAGCAGCTTCGGGGTGGTGAGGAGCTCCTACAATGAGCAGTTCTTC
CASSFGVVRSSYNEQFF
>TRBJ2-7|.|TRBV4-1|many
TGCGCCAGCAGCCAAGCGGCGGGATCGTTTTACGAGCAGTACTTC
CASSQAAGSFYEQYF
>TRBJ2-7|TRBD1|TRBV7-2|.
TGTGCCAGCAGCTTAGCCGGACAGGGTGTGAGAGAGCAGTACTTC
CASSLAGQGVREQYF
>TRBJ2-1|.|TRBV6-2/TRBV6-3|many
TGTGCCAGCGACAGTCCCGAACACAATGAGCAGTTCTTC
CASDSPEHNEQFF
>TRBJ1-1|.|TRBV7-9|.
TGTGCCAGCAGCTTAGACACCAACACTGAAGCTTTCTTT
CASSLDTNTEAFF
>TRBJ2-1|.|TRBV7-8|few
TGTGCCAGCAGCCCCCCACGGGTCCGAGTGCTCAATGAGCAGTTCTTC
CASSPPRVRVLNEQFF
>TRBJ1-2|.|TRBV29-1|many
TGCAGCGTTGACCAGGGCCCCGGGGGCTATGGCTACACCTTC
CSVDQGPGGYGYTF
>TRBJ2-7|.|TRBV11-1|many
TGTGCCAGCAGCTCCGACGGATCCTACGAGCAGTACTTC
CASSSDGSYEQYF